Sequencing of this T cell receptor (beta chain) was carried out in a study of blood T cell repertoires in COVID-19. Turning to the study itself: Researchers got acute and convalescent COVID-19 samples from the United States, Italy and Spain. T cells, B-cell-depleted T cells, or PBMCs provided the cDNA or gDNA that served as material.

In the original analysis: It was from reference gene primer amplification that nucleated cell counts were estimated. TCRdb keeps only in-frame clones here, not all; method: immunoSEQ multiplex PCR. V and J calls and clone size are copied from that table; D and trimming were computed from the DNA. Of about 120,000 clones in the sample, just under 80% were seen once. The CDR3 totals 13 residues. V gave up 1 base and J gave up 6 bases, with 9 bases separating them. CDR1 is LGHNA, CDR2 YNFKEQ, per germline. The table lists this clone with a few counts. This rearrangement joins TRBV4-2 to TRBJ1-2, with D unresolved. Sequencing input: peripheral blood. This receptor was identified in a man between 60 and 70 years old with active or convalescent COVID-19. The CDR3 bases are TGTGCCAGCAGCCAAGGAGGGTCTGATGGCTACACCTTC. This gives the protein CASSQGGSDGYTF.